This TCR beta chain was sequenced in a study of tumor-infiltrating lymphocytes in primary liver carcinoma. Study information: Surgical resection was the treatment these patients received for primary liver carcinoma. Regarding the study as a whole: Being bulk and unsorted, samples allowed no CD4+ and CD8+ repertoire comparison. A significantly higher top-250-clone fraction was recorded for tumors than for blood (p = 0.039).

With 3 bases removed from V and 0 bases from J, the gap between germline ends came to 12 bases. Per the germline V gene, CDR1 is WSHSY and CDR2 is SAAADI. The CDR3 length is 15 residues. The input was roughly 0.5 ug total RNA; TCR beta cDNA was made from it with a constant-region primer. Each TCR beta library was derived from three nested multiplex PCR rounds that employed slightly modified ARM-PCR. The first two PCR rounds used TRBV1-TRBV30 forward primers with a C-beta reverse primer, around 10 cycles each. TCRdb itself ran the multiplex PCR reads through MiXCR, one entry per CDR3 protein. The sample shows about 180,000 distinct CDR3 sequences, about 55% of them seen only once. Concerning this clonotype itself: The antigen remains undetermined.

The blood RNA (from unsorted whole blood) was obtained, and germline DNA was also extracted. The specimen sequenced was peripheral blood. The TCR comes from a man in his forties with primary liver carcinoma and hepatitis B virus infection. The rearrangement joins TRBV10-2 to TRBJ2-7; D perhaps matches TRBD2 (6 bases). The CDR3 protein is CASSDWDGSSYEQYF. In DNA, the CDR3 is TGCGCCAGCAGTGATTGGGACGGGAGCTCCTACGAGCAGTACTTC.